This TCR beta chain emerged from a study of shared clonotypes between healthy human individuals. Cells designated naive CD8 were CD45RO-negative and were positively selected for CCR7, with terminally differentiated effector memory CD45RA+ cells excluded. Each sample came from a Caucasian adult donor living in Nashville, Tennessee. This table comes from immunoSEQ multiplex PCR, and its TCRdb copy is limited to in-frame clones, with some not included. The sample shows just over 2,000,000 clones, about 95% of them seen only once. The V and J ends lost 2 bases and 1 base, in that order; junction bases with no gene match: 1. Germline V gives CDR1 GTSNPN, CDR2 SVGIG (reference sequence). This CDR3 spans 13 amino acids.

The sample comprised naive CD8+ T cells sorted from blood. This sequence joins TRBV30 and TRBJ2-5; 7 nucleotides line up with TRBD2. This sequence was found in a man aged 18 to 30 in good health. CDR3 coding DNA: TGTGCCTGGAGTTCGGGGGGCCAAGAGACCCAGTACTTC. The encoded protein is CAWSSGGQETQYF.